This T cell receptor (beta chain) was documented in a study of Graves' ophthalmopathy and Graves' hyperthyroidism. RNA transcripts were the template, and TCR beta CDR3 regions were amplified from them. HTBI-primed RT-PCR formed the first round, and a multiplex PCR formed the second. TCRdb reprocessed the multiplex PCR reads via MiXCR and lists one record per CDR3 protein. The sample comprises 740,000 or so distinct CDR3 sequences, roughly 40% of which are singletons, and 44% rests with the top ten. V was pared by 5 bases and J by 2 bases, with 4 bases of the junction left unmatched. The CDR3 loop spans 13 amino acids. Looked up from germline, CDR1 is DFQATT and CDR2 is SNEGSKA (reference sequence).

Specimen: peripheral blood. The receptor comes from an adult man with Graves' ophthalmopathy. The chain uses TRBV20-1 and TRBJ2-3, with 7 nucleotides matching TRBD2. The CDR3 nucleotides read TGCAGTGCTCCCAGCGGGGTCACAGATACGCAGTATTTT. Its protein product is CSAPSGVTDTQYF.